The 13 T cell receptor beta chains reported below all come from one sample, sequenced in a study of shared clonotypes between healthy human individuals. Clones were sequenced by immunoSEQ multiplex PCR, and TCRdb holds only the in-frame ones, with some missing. There are under 750,000 clones in the sample; roughly two thirds occur only once, and 1.8% lies in the top ten. Sample: memory CD4+ T cells sorted from blood. Subset specified: CD45RA-negative fraction. The receptors here all came from a woman between 25 and 40 years old in good health.

The chain carries TRBV2 and TRBJ2-1; TRBD2 matches at 7 bases. Germline trimming cut 0 bases from V and 7 bases from J; bases unmatched to any gene: 6. There are 15 residues in the CDR3. Per germline, CDR1 SNHLY and CDR2 FYNNEI. The CDR3 DNA reads TGTGCCAGCAGTGAAGCGGGAGGGCCAGCGAATGAGCAGTTCTTC. It encodes CASSEAGGPANEQFF.

This chain connects TRBV5-6 to TRBJ1-1; D gene unclear. The CDR3 is 13 amino acids. Trimming removed 5 bases at V and 0 bases at J, with 8 bases between. CDR1 and CDR2 from the germline V gene are SGHDT and YYEEEE. The CDR3 loop is CASRWALNTEAFF. The CDR3 nucleotides are TGTGCCAGCAGGTGGGCCTTGAACACTGAAGCTTTCTTT.

V is TRBV6-5 and J is TRBJ2-5; TRBD2 is a possible D gene (6 bases). The CDR3 sequence is 15 residues long. The V and J ends lost 7 bases and 4 bases respectively, with 19 bases between them. The germline V gene encodes CDR1 MNHEY and CDR2 SVGAGI. The CDR3 sequence: CASKLTGLRAETQYF. The CDR3 DNA sequence: TGTGCCAGCAAACTAACGGGACTTCGGGCAGAGACCCAGTACTTC.

This clone was detected a few times. V and J are TRBV7-2 and TRBJ2-7; TRBD1 or TRBD2 may be the D gene (5 bases each). Deletions cut 6 bases from V and 0 bases from J, with 15 bases between. CDR1 is SGHTA, CDR2 FQGNSA, per germline. The CDR3 is 15 amino acids. The DNA for the CDR3 is TGTGCCAGCAGTTGGGCGCAGGGAGCCTCCTACGAGCAGTACTTC. As protein: CASSWAQGASYEQYF.

V is TRBV7-2 and J is TRBJ2-1; 12 nucleotides align to TRBD2. In germline, CDR1 is SGHTA, CDR2 FQGNSA. The CDR3 spans 16 residues. Unmatched junction bases numbered 2, after V lost 5 bases and J lost 0 bases. CDR3 residues: CASSMTSGGSYNEQFF. Here the CDR3 DNA reads TGTGCCAGCAGCATGACTAGCGGGGGCTCCTACAATGAGCAGTTCTTC.

The V and J genes are TRBV7-9 and TRBJ2-3; no firm D call. This CDR3 is 13 amino acids long. CDR1 and CDR2 from the germline V gene are SEHNR and FQNEAQ (reference sequence). The V and J ends lost 5 bases and 0 bases respectively, with 6 bases between them. In nucleotides, the CDR3 is TGTGCCAGCAGCCCCGGTAGCACAGATACGCAGTATTTT. It specifies CASSPGSTDTQYF.

The genes are TRBV6-5 and TRBJ2-2, with D perhaps TRBD1 (6 bases). V lost 9 bases to trimming and J lost 3 bases, with 14 bases between them. Germline V lookup: CDR1 MNHEY, CDR2 SVGAGI. CDR3 size: 14 residues. CDR3 nucleotide sequence: TGTGCCAGTCACAAATCAGGGGACACCGGGGAGCTGTTTTTT. This sequence encodes CASHKSGDTGELFF.

The genes are TRBV19 and TRBJ2-1; D may be TRBD2 (6 bases). The CDR3 has 14 amino acids. The V end was cut by 6 bases, the J end by 6 bases, with 15 bases between. Germline values: CDR1 LNHDA, CDR2 SQIVND (reference sequence). The CDR3 loop reads CASSPNGGSNEQFF. The DNA of the CDR3 is TGTGCCAGTAGCCCAAACGGAGGGTCCAATGAGCAGTTCTTC.

This clone was found once. V gene TRBV7-9 combines with J gene TRBJ2-7; 9 nucleotides agree with TRBD2. J gave up 9 bases and V 3 bases, and 6 bases lay outside the gene matches. Germline CDR1 SEHNR, CDR2 FQNEAQ (reference sequence). The CDR3 loop spans 13 amino acids. CDR3 nucleotide sequence: TGTGCCAGCAGCTTGCGGTCTAGCGGGGTGCAGTACTTC. Its translation: CASSLRSSGVQYF.

This clone was observed a few times. The chain links TRBV19 to TRBJ2-6; the D gene is possibly TRBD1 (6 bases). V lost 6 bases, J lost 2 bases, and 14 bases lay in between. The CDR3 is made up of 16 amino acids. Looked up from germline, CDR1 is LNHDA and CDR2 is SQIVND (reference sequence). The CDR3, as DNA: TGTGCCAGTAGCACAGGGAGAGGGACTGGGGCCAACGTCCTGACTTTC. It is translated as CASSTGRGTGANVLTF. Full variable domain (rest looked up from reference TRBV19 and TRBJ2-6): DGGITQSPKYLFRKEGQNVTLSCEQNLNHDAMYWYRQDPGQGLRLIYYSQIVNDFQKGDIAEGYSVSREKKESFPLTVTSAQKNPTAFYLCASSTGRGTGANVLTFGAGSRLTVL.

The chain carries TRBV28 and TRBJ1-5; perhaps TRBD1 as D (6 bases). V was clipped by 5 bases and J by 6 bases, with 14 bases between them. The CDR3 loop spans 14 amino acids. Germline values: CDR1 MDHEN, CDR2 SYDVKM. In nucleotides, the CDR3 is TGTGCCAGCAGTCGAGGACAGTCCGTTCAGCCCCAGCATTTT. Translation gives CASSRGQSVQPQHF.

The V and J genes are TRBV7-2 and TRBJ2-7, with 8 bases matching TRBD2. This CDR3 is 17 amino acids long. CDR1 is SGHTA and CDR2 is FQGNSA in the germline V gene. Trimming cost V 1 base and J 6 bases; bases outside gene matches: 14. The CDR3 bases are TGTGCCAGCAGCTTAGAGTCTGGGGCTAGCGGGTCCGGCGAGCAGTACTTC. Its translation is CASSLESGASGSGEQYF. Filled out from reference TRBV7-2 and TRBJ2-7, the complete variable domain reads GAGVSQSPSNKVTEKGKDVELRCDPISGHTALYWYRQSLGQGLEFLIYFQGNSAPDKSGLPSDRFSAERTGGSVSTLTIQRTQQEDSAVYLCASSLESGASGSGEQYFGPGTRLTVT.

The J gene is TRBJ2-7, the V gene TRBV28; D possibly corresponds to TRBD2 (5 bases). Germline V gene sequence: CDR1 MDHEN, CDR2 SYDVKM. This CDR3 region has 14 residues. V was clipped by 1 base and J by 5 bases, with 12 bases between them. This CDR3 reads CASSLSPGGHEQYF. The CDR3 DNA reads as TGTGCCAGCAGTTTATCCCCAGGAGGCCACGAGCAGTACTTC.